This is a list of T cell receptor beta chains from one sample in a study of blood T cell repertoires in COVID-19. Method: immunoSEQ multiplex PCR; TCRdb's copy keeps in-frame clones and lacks some. In the table there are roughly 190,000 clones, roughly 84% of which are singletons. Specimen: PBMCs or T cells enriched from blood (not recorded which). The receptors shown here come from a woman under 40 who had been exposed to COVID-19. Both conserved end residues are part of each CDR3. A D gene is named only where the DNA matches it firmly. Clone size, where shown, is once, few, many, or a class for clones that have expanded.

J,V,D,size,CDR3,DNA
TRBJ1-2,TRBV6-1,-,-,CASSDSGATGTNYGYTF,TGTGCCAGCAGTGATTCGGGCGCTACAGGGACTAACTATGGCTACACCTTC
TRBJ1-1,TRBV6-5,-,-,CASSPLGPHTEAFF,TGTGCCAGCAGCCCACTAGGGCCCCACACTGAAGCTTTCTTT
TRBJ1-2,TRBV2,TRBD1,-,CASRPDRVGDYGYTF,TGTGCCAGCAGGCCGGACAGGGTTGGCGACTATGGCTACACCTTC
TRBJ2-3,TRBV11-2,-,once,CASSSTGDTQYF,TGTGCCAGCAGCTCGACTGGAGATACGCAGTATTTT
TRBJ1-5,TRBV2,-,-,CASSDEGGTNQPQHF,TGTGCCAGCAGTGACGAGGGGGGGACGAATCAGCCCCAGCATTTT
TRBJ1-4,TRBV14,-,-,CASRPGTTNEKLFF,TGTGCCAGCAGGCCGGGTACGACTAATGAAAAACTGTTTTTT
TRBJ1-4,TRBV7-2,-,-,CASSYAQPNEKLFF,TGTGCCAGCAGCTATGCACAGCCAAATGAAAAACTGTTTTTT
TRBJ1-1,TRBV6-5,TRBD1,few,CASTLDRGEAFF,TGTGCCAGCACCTTAGACAGGGGGGAAGCTTTCTTT
TRBJ1-6,TRBV19,-,-,CASSIAGIDNSPLHF,TGTGCCAGTAGTATTGCAGGGATTGATAATTCACCCCTCCACTTT
TRBJ1-3,TRBV30,-,-,CAWWRGNTIYF,TGTGCCTGGTGGAGGGGAAACACCATATATTTT
TRBJ2-5,TRBV5-8,-,-,CASSLGRYETQYF,TGTGCCAGCAGCCTGGGGAGGTATGAGACCCAGTACTTC
TRBJ1-1,TRBV4-2,-,-,CATTLMAGMNTEAFF,TGTGCCACTACGCTGATGGCAGGGATGAACACTGAAGCTTTCTTT
TRBJ2-5,TRBV19,-,-,CASSESGQETQYF,TGTGCCAGTAGTGAATCGGGGCAAGAGACCCAGTACTTC